A single sample is the source of the 31 T cell receptor beta chains below, sequenced in a study of blood T cells in healthy people across ages. A second PCR, run for about 7 to 11 cycles, used a sample-barcoded 5' primer plus a J-beta primer mix. TCRdb ran MiXCR on the 5' RACE reads and lists one entry per CDR3 protein. The data contain about 1.8 million distinct CDR3 sequences, 49% of them seen just once; the ten biggest clones take up roughly 2.1%. The specimen was blood. The source of these receptors is a woman in her thirties or forties in good health.

This clonotype came up a few times. The rearrangement joins TRBV11-2 to TRBJ2-3; 7 nucleotides align to TRBD1. Germline CDR1 reads SGHAT; CDR2 reads FQNNGV. The ends lost 2 bases at V and 1 base at J; junction bases unmatched: 6. The length of the CDR3 is 16 residues. CDR3 protein: CASSLLPGGGTDTQYF. The CDR3 DNA sequence: TGTGCCAGCAGCTTATTGCCAGGGGGTGGCACAGATACGCAGTATTTT.

This chain links TRBV20-1 with TRBJ2-3; unclear D gene. The length of the CDR3 is 13 residues. Germline V gene lookup returns CDR1 DFQATT and CDR2 SNEGSKA (reference sequence). V dropped 8 bases and J dropped 2 bases, with 14 bases sitting between them. DNA for the CDR3: TGCAGTCCCGCCGCACCTACCACAGATACGCAGTATTTT. This encodes CSPAAPTTDTQYF.

CDR3 DNA sequence: TGTGCCAGCAGCTCCGACGGGGTGGTGGGCTACACCTTC. Translated, it gives CASSSDGVVGYTF. The V and J genes are TRBV7-8 and TRBJ1-2; D not resolved. The CDR3 loop spans 13 amino acids. With 4 bases removed from V and 8 bases from J, the gap between germline ends came to 14 bases. Germline loops: CDR1 SGHVS, CDR2 FQNEAQ. Drawing the rest from reference TRBV7-8 and TRBJ1-2, the complete variable domain is GAGVSQSPRYKVAKRGQDVALRCDPISGHVSLFWYQQALGQGPEFLTYFQNEAQLDKSGLPSDRFFAERPEGSVSTLKIQRTQQEDSAVYLCASSSDGVVGYTFGSGTRLTVV.

The rearrangement uses TRBV5-6 and TRBJ2-7; 9 nucleotides match TRBD1. CDR3 length equals 14 residues. The V gene end was trimmed by 0 bases and the J gene end by 11 bases; junction bases not matched to a gene: 9. Germline values: CDR1 SGHDT, CDR2 YYEEEE. The chain's CDR3 is CASSLARQGVMEYF. CDR3 coding DNA: TGTGCCAGCAGCTTGGCCCGACAGGGGGTCATGGAGTACTTC.

The rearrangement uses TRBV7-3 and TRBJ2-1; D is possibly TRBD1 or TRBD2 (5 bases each). V was cut by 2 bases and J by 9 bases, with 20 bases left in between. Germline values: CDR1 SGHTA, CDR2 FQGTGA. The length of the CDR3 is 16 residues. In nucleotides, the CDR3 is TGTGCCAGCAGCTTATCCTTCGCAGGGAGTGACCGTGAGCAGTTCTTC. Encoded protein: CASSLSFAGSDREQFF.

V gene TRBV2 combines with J gene TRBJ1-4; a possible D gene is TRBD1 (5 bases). CDR1 SNHLY and CDR2 FYNNEI come from the germline V gene. The CDR3 consists of 15 residues. V was shortened by 5 bases and J by 4 bases, with 14 bases between the two germline ends. Here the CDR3 DNA reads TGTGCCAGCAGTTACACCGGGACGGATAATGAAAAACTGTTTTTT. Its protein is CASSYTGTDNEKLFF.

V gene TRBV4-1 combines with J gene TRBJ2-1, with a weak D call TRBD2 (6 bases). The CDR3 consists of 16 residues. V lost 0 bases, J lost 4 bases, and 13 bases lay in between. Germline V gene lookup returns CDR1 MGHRA and CDR2 YSYEKL. This CDR3 reads CASSQDPRGTYNEQFF. In DNA form, the CDR3 reads TGCGCCAGCAGCCAAGATCCGCGCGGGACTTACAATGAGCAGTTCTTC.

This clonotype has a handful of counts. The rearrangement links TRBV4-1 to TRBJ2-7; D is ambiguous. Germline V gene sequence: CDR1 MGHRA, CDR2 YSYEKL. The V end lost 1 base, the J end lost 0 bases, and 7 bases lay between the germline ends. This CDR3 has 14 amino acids. The CDR3 loop reads CASSQVQTSYEQYF. In DNA form, the CDR3 reads TGCGCCAGCAGCCAAGTCCAGACCTCCTACGAGCAGTACTTC.

Note on this clonotype: Compared with germline, one end of the junction differs, possibly owing to a read error. The chain joins TRBV29-1 to TRBJ2-7, with 12 bases lining up with TRBD1. The CDR3 covers 15 residues. CDR1 is SQVTM, CDR2 ANQGSEA, per germline. Here the CDR3 DNA reads TGCAGCGTGACGTCGGGACAGGGGGCCTACAATGAGCGGTACTTC. Its protein product is CSVTSGQGAYNERYF.

The chain employs TRBV20-1 and TRBJ1-1; D is possibly TRBD1 (5 bases). This CDR3 is 17 amino acids long. Germline V CDR1 and CDR2: DFQATT, SNEGSKA (reference sequence). Trimming removed 3 bases from V and 0 bases from J, with 20 bases in between. CDR3 sequence reads: CSASREQDPFLNTEAFF. The CDR3, as DNA: TGCAGTGCTAGTAGGGAACAGGATCCCTTTCTGAACACTGAAGCTTTCTTT.

Worth noting for this clonotype: Just one base apart from a much larger clone, this may be a read error. The rearrangement links TRBV29-1 to TRBJ2-5; D possibly corresponds to TRBD1 (6 bases). V shed 5 bases and J shed 4 bases, with 20 bases lying between them. Germline V gene data show CDR1 as SQVTM and CDR2 as ANQGSEA. There are 15 residues in the CDR3. Here the CDR3 reads CSVSEARGIRETQYF. CDR3 nucleotides: TGCAGCGTTTCAGAGGCCAGGGGCATAAGAGAGACCCAGTACTTC.

Points on this clonotype: Given a much more abundant clone one base away, this may be a read error. The chain uses TRBV2 and TRBJ2-7; tentatively, D is TRBD1 or TRBD2 (5 bases each). CDR1 SNHLY and CDR2 FYNNEI come from the germline V gene. CDR3 length: 14 amino acids. CDR3 sequence reads: CTSSDSGTSYEQYF. In DNA, the CDR3 is TGTACCAGCAGTGATTCAGGGACCTCCTACGAGCAGTACTTC.

The chain combines TRBV20-1 with TRBJ2-5; D remains unclear. Germline CDR1 reads DFQATT; CDR2 reads SNEGSKA (reference sequence). V was cut by 2 bases and J by 7 bases, with 11 bases left in between. The CDR3 runs 12 residues. CDR3 bases: TGCAGTGCTAGACCGGGCGGAGTGACCCAGTACTTC. It encodes CSARPGGVTQYF.

This clonotype showed up just once. J is TRBJ1-1 and V is TRBV12-3 or TRBV12-4; perhaps TRBD1 as D (6 bases). Between the trimmed V and J ends, which lost 6 bases and 5 bases, there was a span of 31 bases. There are 19 residues in the CDR3. CDR3 loop: CASSLTWAGVVGDTTEAFF. The CDR3 DNA is TGTGCCAGCAGCCTAACCTGGGCAGGGGTCGTTGGGGACACGACTGAAGCTTTCTTT.

The chain carries TRBV27 and TRBJ2-3; 7 bases are a match to TRBD2. The germline gives CDR1 MNHEY, CDR2 SMNVEV (reference sequence). The length of the CDR3 is 16 residues. V gave up 6 bases and J gave up 6 bases; unmatched junction bases: 15. The CDR3: CASSPSGYPQRDTQYF. CDR3 sequence (DNA): TGTGCCAGCAGCCCTAGCGGTTACCCCCAAAGGGATACGCAGTATTTT.

This clonotype was picked up one time. At one end the junction does not follow the germline gene, possibly because of a read error. The rearrangement links TRBV12-3 or TRBV12-4 to TRBJ1-2; D unclear. CDR3 length: 15 residues. For the CDR3, the DNA is TGTGCCTGCAGTAGAGGACCAATCGGGGACTATGGCTACACCTTC. Residues: CACSRGPIGDYGYTF.

This clonotype was seen more than once but under ten times. This chain links TRBV4-3 with TRBJ2-1; tentatively, D is TRBD1 (6 bases). The CDR3 contains 15 residues. Looked up from germline, CDR1 is LGHNA and CDR2 is YSLEER. Trimming pared 4 bases from V and 3 bases from J, leaving 13 bases between. The CDR3 bases are TGCGCCAGCAGCCCTGGACAGCTGAGCTACAATGAGCAGTTCTTC. Encoded protein: CASSPGQLSYNEQFF.

This clonotype was detected ten times or more. The chain is built from TRBV12-3 or TRBV12-4 and TRBJ2-5; D unresolved. Deletions cut 3 bases from V and 5 bases from J, with 4 bases between. This CDR3 has 11 residues. The DNA of the CDR3 is TGTGCCAGCAGTTTCGGGGAGACCCAGTACTTC. Its translation is CASSFGETQYF.

DNA for the CDR3: TGCGCCAGCAGCCAAGGGCTAGCGGGGGGGATAACAGATACGCAGTATTTT. Protein product: CASSQGLAGGITDTQYF. The chain is built from TRBV4-1 and TRBJ2-3; TRBD2 matches 12 bases. The V gene's germline CDR1 is MGHRA and CDR2 YSYEKL. CDR3 length: 17 amino acids. J was trimmed by 3 bases and V by 1 base; bases with no gene match: 5.

This clonotype was seen a handful of times. This chain joins TRBV5-1 and TRBJ2-7, with D hard to call. Looked up from germline, CDR1 is SGHRS and CDR2 is YFSETQ. The CDR3 runs 13 residues. Deletions cut 0 bases from V and 4 bases from J, with 8 bases between. Written as DNA, the CDR3 is TGCGCCAGCAGCTTGGCCATAGGGTACGAGCAGTACTTC. Translated: CASSLAIGYEQYF.

The chain employs TRBV6-2 or TRBV6-3 and TRBJ2-1; no clear D. The CDR3 is 13 amino acids. Trimming removed 7 bases at V and 8 bases at J, with 15 bases between. The germline V gene encodes CDR1 MNHEY and CDR2 SVGEGT. CDR3 DNA sequence: TGTGCCAGCACCTATATTACCCCCTATGAGCAGTTCTTC. This codes for CASTYITPYEQFF.

The chain combines TRBV5-1 with TRBJ1-1, with D maybe TRBD1 (6 bases). From germline, CDR1 is SGHRS and CDR2 YFSETQ. This CDR3 has 14 residues. Trimming cost V 6 bases and J 1 base, with 13 bases left between them. CDR3 sequence reads: CASTRGGGNTEAFF. The CDR3, as DNA: TGCGCCAGCACCCGAGGGGGTGGGAACACTGAAGCTTTCTTT.

The chain uses TRBV27 and TRBJ1-2; D not resolved. The CDR3 is made up of 13 amino acids. Germline values: CDR1 MNHEY, CDR2 SMNVEV (reference sequence). Between the trimmed V and J ends, which lost 5 bases and 2 bases, there was a span of 9 bases. The CDR3 region is CASSGNANYGYTF. CDR3 nucleotide sequence: TGTGCCAGCAGTGGGAACGCCAACTATGGCTACACCTTC.

This rearrangement joins TRBV6-2 or TRBV6-3 to TRBJ2-6, with D possibly matching TRBD2 (7 bases). The CDR3 has 15 residues. Germline CDR1 MNHEY, CDR2 SVGEGT. V was pared by 10 bases and J by 1 base, with 14 bases between. The CDR3 region is CATQRGGSGANVLTF. CDR3 sequence (DNA): TGTGCCACCCAAAGGGGGGGGTCTGGGGCCAACGTCCTGACTTTC.

The V gene is TRBV24-1, the J gene TRBJ2-2; no clear D. CDR1 is KGHDR and CDR2 is SFDVKD in the germline V gene. V was trimmed by 9 bases and J by 7 bases, leaving 11 bases between them. This CDR3 has 12 residues. As DNA, the CDR3 is TGTGCCACCGAAGCTAGGTACGGGGAGCTGTTTTTT. Translation: CATEARYGELFF.

The gene calls are TRBV6-2 or TRBV6-3 and TRBJ2-3; the D is unclear. The V gene lost 6 bases and the J gene lost 2 bases, with 15 bases spanning the gap. The CDR3 totals 15 residues. Per the germline V gene, CDR1 is MNHEY and CDR2 is SVGEGT. The CDR3 DNA reads TGTGCCAGCAGAAGACTGAGCCCGTACACAGATACGCAGTATTTT. Encoded protein: CASRRLSPYTDTQYF.

In this sample, this clonotype turned up a few times. The chain is built from TRBV6-1 and TRBJ2-1, with 9 bases matching TRBD1. J lost 3 bases, V lost 2 bases, and 5 bases had no gene match. CDR3 length equals 16 residues. CDR1 is MNHNS, CDR2 SASEGT, per germline. The CDR3 sequence is CASSERRQGVYNEQFF. The CDR3, as DNA: TGTGCCAGCAGTGAACGGAGACAGGGGGTCTACAATGAGCAGTTCTTC.

The rearrangement links TRBV6-2 or TRBV6-3 to TRBJ2-4; 9 bases map to TRBD2. The trim removed 6 bases at V and 4 bases at J, leaving 4 bases unmatched. The germline V gene encodes CDR1 MNHEY and CDR2 SVGEGT. The CDR3 extends over 14 amino acids. The CDR3 sequence is CASSPSGEKNIQYF. CDR3 DNA sequence: TGTGCCAGCAGCCCTAGCGGGGAGAAAAACATTCAGTACTTC.

This clonotype was picked up a small number of times. V usage is TRBV6-2 or TRBV6-3 and J usage is TRBJ2-1, with 8 positions matching TRBD1. CDR3 length: 18 residues. The germline gives CDR1 MNHEY, CDR2 SVGEGT. The V gene end was trimmed by 5 bases and the J gene end by 1 base; junction bases not matched to a gene: 13. CDR3 DNA sequence: TGTGCCAGCAGTCGCGGACAGGGTCTGCCCGATTCCTACAATGAGCAGTTCTTC. It yields the protein CASSRGQGLPDSYNEQFF.

Ten or more counts support this clonotype. One end of the junction does not line up with germline, which may come from a read error. The chain's CDR3 is CASSLAGPRGSSEQYF. In nucleotides, the CDR3 is TGTGCCAGCAGCTTAGCGGGACCACGAGGATCCTCCGAGCAGTACTTC. This chain joins TRBV7-9 and TRBJ2-7; D is perhaps TRBD1 or TRBD2 (5 bases each). The V gene's germline CDR1 is SEHNR and CDR2 FQNEAQ (reference sequence). The CDR3 totals 16 residues.

This clonotype came up a few times. The rearrangement joins TRBV29-1 to TRBJ2-5, with D unclear. The length of the CDR3 is 13 residues. Germline CDR1 SQVTM, CDR2 ANQGSEA. Trimming removed 7 bases from V and 6 bases from J, with 18 bases in between. This CDR3 is CSGMGHGVKTQYF. CDR3 DNA sequence: TGCAGCGGGATGGGCCATGGGGTGAAGACCCAGTACTTC.